The 30 T cell receptor beta chains in this list originate from one sample, sequenced in a study of beta chain features in type 1 diabetes. Expressed TCRB transcripts were sequenced after all isolated RNA was converted to cDNA. Repertoires were generated with immunoSEQ multiplex PCR, while TCRdb's copy carries only in-frame clones and drops some. The profile shows 240,000 or so clones, about 25% of them singletons. Material: central memory CD4+ T cells from blood. The receptors here all came from a man under 40 in good health.

The sample holds one count of this clone. V and J are TRBV30 and TRBJ2-1, with a tentative D call TRBD2 (5 bases). The CDR3 extends over 15 amino acids. V was cut by 3 bases and J by 0 bases, with 12 bases left in between. Germline CDR1 GTSNPN, CDR2 SVGIG (reference sequence). The CDR3 loop reads CAWRWLGGSYNEQFF. CDR3 sequence (DNA): TGTGCCTGGAGGTGGCTAGGAGGCTCCTACAATGAGCAGTTCTTC.

The gene calls are TRBV11-2 and TRBJ1-1; 8 bases agree with TRBD1. From germline, CDR1 is SGHAT and CDR2 FQNNGV. Trimming at V came to 3 bases and at J to 4 bases, leaving 7 bases not matched to a gene. CDR3 length: 15 amino acids. The CDR3 region is CASSFTRTGPTEAFF. CDR3 DNA sequence: TGTGCCAGCAGCTTCACCCGGACAGGGCCCACTGAAGCTTTCTTT.

The chain is built from TRBV6-1 and TRBJ1-2; TRBD1 matches 10 bases. With 4 bases clipped from V and 6 bases from J, the junction kept 11 bases outside the gene matches. Germline V gives CDR1 MNHNS, CDR2 SASEGT. The CDR3 sequence is 16 residues long. The chain's CDR3 is CASSGLPGQGRNGYTF. The CDR3 region has the DNA TGTGCCAGCAGTGGCCTCCCGGGACAGGGGAGGAATGGCTACACCTTC.

The J gene is TRBJ2-5, the V gene TRBV7-2; a weak D match, TRBD1 (5 bases). Germline CDR1 is SGHTA and CDR2 is FQGNSA. The CDR3 consists of 14 residues. The V end was cut by 1 base, the J end by 5 bases, with 11 bases between. CDR3: CASSLEGAAETQYF. In DNA, the CDR3 is TGTGCCAGCAGCTTAGAAGGGGCCGCCGAGACCCAGTACTTC.

This clone turned up a few times. The chain links TRBV18 to TRBJ2-5; D gene uncertain. Germline-derived CDR1 and CDR2 are KGHSH and LQKENI. The CDR3 loop spans 14 amino acids. V dropped 4 bases and J dropped 5 bases, with 14 bases sitting between them. CDR3 protein: CASSLPAEAETQYF. CDR3 nucleotide sequence: TGTGCCAGCTCACTCCCGGCAGAGGCGGAGACCCAGTACTTC. Full variable domain (rest looked up from reference TRBV18 and TRBJ2-5): NAGVMQNPRHLVRRRGQEARLRCSPMKGHSHVYWYRQLPEEGLKFMVYLQKENIIDESGMPKERFSAEFPKEGPSILRIQQVVRGDSAAYFCASSLPAEAETQYFGPGTRLLVL.

The sample holds a few counts of this clone. This sequence joins TRBV4-3 and TRBJ1-1; D call uncertain. This CDR3 is built from 14 residues. Germline V lookup: CDR1 LGHNA, CDR2 YSLEER. The germline V and J ends were trimmed by 1 base and 4 bases, with 10 bases remaining between them. This chain's CDR3 is CASSQVQATTEAFF. The CDR3 bases are TGCGCCAGCAGCCAAGTCCAGGCGACCACTGAAGCTTTCTTT.

This clone was observed a few times. The J gene is TRBJ2-2, the V gene TRBV19, with 9 positions matching TRBD2. The junction had 9 bases not matched to a gene; V was cut back by 7 bases and J by 6 bases. The V gene's germline CDR1 is LNHDA and CDR2 SQIVND (reference sequence). The CDR3 loop spans 15 amino acids. This chain's CDR3 is CASTRLAGRAGELFF. CDR3 DNA: TGTGCCAGTACCCGGCTAGCGGGACGGGCCGGGGAGCTGTTTTTT.

The V and J genes are TRBV30 and TRBJ1-5; 10 bases align to TRBD1. This CDR3 region has 16 residues. CDR1 is GTSNPN, CDR2 SVGIG, per germline (reference sequence). Losses at the gene ends were 1 base for V and 5 bases for J; bases not matched to a gene: 8. This CDR3 reads CAWSAWDRGRDQPQHF. CDR3 sequence (DNA): TGTGCCTGGAGTGCTTGGGACAGGGGACGGGATCAGCCCCAGCATTTT.

This clone was counted a few times. Other DNA sequences in this specimen translate into the identical CDR3. CDR3 protein: CASSPRPYEQYF. CDR3 DNA: TGTGCCAGCAGCCCAAGGCCCTACGAGCAGTACTTC. The chain is built from TRBV11-2 and TRBJ2-7; D gene uncertain. The CDR3 has 12 residues. Trimming took 5 bases from V and 2 from J, leaving 7 bases between them. CDR1 SGHAT and CDR2 FQNNGV come from the germline V gene.

This clone was found a few times. CDR3 loop: CASSLSPDTQYF. The CDR3 DNA follows: TGTGCCAGCAGTTTATCGCCAGATACGCAGTATTTT. This chain uses TRBV6-6 with TRBJ2-3; D is uncertain. Deletions cut 4 bases from V and 4 bases from J, with 6 bases between. The CDR3 is 12 residues long. Germline V gene lookup returns CDR1 MNHNY and CDR2 SVGAGI (reference sequence).

CDR3 in amino acids: CASSPKTGSDETQYF. Written as DNA, the CDR3 is TGTGCCAGCAGTCCTAAGACAGGGAGTGACGAGACCCAGTACTTC. The V call is TRBV25-1, the J call TRBJ2-5, with 7 bases identical to TRBD1. Trimming at V came to 5 bases and at J to 5 bases, leaving 11 bases not matched to a gene. Germline V gives CDR1 MGHDK, CDR2 SYGVNS. The CDR3 contains 15 residues.

V gene TRBV7-9 combines with J gene TRBJ1-4; a possible D gene is TRBD1 (5 bases). The CDR3 is 13 amino acids. The germline CDR1 and CDR2 sequences are SEHNR and FQNEAQ (reference sequence). Trimming cost V 6 bases and J 7 bases, with 12 bases left between them. The CDR3 region has the DNA TGTGCCAGCAGGGCAGGGATAGGTGAAAAACTGTTTTTT. Translation gives CASRAGIGEKLFF.

J is TRBJ1-2 and V is TRBV19; perhaps TRBD1 as D (5 bases). The V and J ends lost 4 bases and 4 bases respectively, with 7 bases between them. The CDR3 loop spans 12 amino acids. The germline gives CDR1 LNHDA, CDR2 SQIVND (reference sequence). In DNA form, the CDR3 reads TGTGCCAGTAGTAAAGGGGCCTATGGCTACACCTTC. Protein sequence: CASSKGAYGYTF. Based on the CDR3 plus reference TRBV19 and TRBJ1-2, the full variable domain is DGGITQSPKYLFRKEGQNVTLSCEQNLNHDAMYWYRQDPGQGLRLIYYSQIVNDFQKGDIAEGYSVSREKKESFPLTVTSAQKNPTAFYLCASSKGAYGYTFGSGTRLTVV.

This clone has only a few counts. The rearrangement links TRBV6-6 to TRBJ2-7, with D tentatively TRBD1 (6 bases). This CDR3 spans 13 amino acids. The V gene lost 2 bases and the J gene lost 3 bases, with 8 bases spanning the gap. Germline V gene data show CDR1 as MNHNY and CDR2 as SVGAGI (reference sequence). The CDR3 region is CASSYQGNYEQYF. In nucleotides, the CDR3 is TGTGCCAGCAGTTACCAGGGGAACTACGAGCAGTACTTC.

The CDR3 DNA follows: TGTGCCAGCAGCTTCGAGACTAGCGGTACTAATGAGCAGTTCTTC. This translates into CASSFETSGTNEQFF. The chain links TRBV11-2 to TRBJ2-1; 9 bases agree with TRBD2. The CDR3 loop spans 15 amino acids. Trimming removed 3 bases from V and 7 bases from J; junction bases left unmatched: 7. Germline V gene lookup returns CDR1 SGHAT and CDR2 FQNNGV.

This clone was seen more than once but under ten times. The chain employs TRBV29-1 and TRBJ2-2, with D perhaps given as TRBD1 or TRBD2 (6 bases each). Germline V gene data show CDR1 as SQVTM and CDR2 as ANQGSEA. This CDR3 is built from 14 residues. Trimming removed 7 bases at V and 1 base at J, with 13 bases between. CDR3 loop: CSAGGRENTGELFF. CDR3 DNA sequence: TGCAGCGCCGGGGGCAGGGAGAACACCGGGGAGCTGTTTTTT.

CDR3 DNA: TGTGCCAGCAGCGTAGCGGGACAGTCTAACTATGGCTACACCTTC. Protein: CASSVAGQSNYGYTF. The chain uses TRBV9 and TRBJ1-2; TRBD1 matches 7 bases. The CDR3 loop spans 15 amino acids. Germline values: CDR1 SGDLS, CDR2 YYNGEE. V shed 0 bases, J shed 0 bases, and the junction held 2 bases outside the gene matches.

This chain joins TRBV28 and TRBJ2-1, with TRBD2 matching 10 bases. Germline trimming cut 7 bases from V and 7 bases from J; bases unmatched to any gene: 10. Looked up from germline, CDR1 is MDHEN and CDR2 is SYDVKM. The CDR3 is 15 residues long. CDR3 DNA sequence: TGTGCCAGCATTTCAGCGGGAGGGCCAACGAATGAGCAGTTCTTC. Its translation: CASISAGGPTNEQFF.

This clone was seen only a few times. The rearrangement uses TRBV19 and TRBJ2-3; D unresolved. CDR1 is LNHDA, CDR2 SQIVND, per germline (reference sequence). The CDR3 sequence is 13 residues long. The V gene lost 3 bases and the J gene lost 6 bases, with 10 bases spanning the gap. The DNA of the CDR3 is TGTGCCAGTAGTATCCCACCTACCGATACGCAGTATTTT. This gives the protein CASSIPPTDTQYF.

This chain joins TRBV5-1 and TRBJ2-7; 7 bases are a match to TRBD1. Germline V gives CDR1 SGHRS, CDR2 YFSETQ. V shed 4 bases, J shed 1 base, and the junction held 5 bases outside the gene matches. There are 14 residues in the CDR3. The CDR3 protein is CASSHQGDSYEQYF. Written as DNA, the CDR3 is TGCGCCAGCAGCCATCAGGGGGATTCCTACGAGCAGTACTTC. Full variable domain (missing parts from reference TRBV5-1 and TRBJ2-7): KAGVTQTPRYLIKTRGQQVTLSCSPISGHRSVSWYQQTPGQGLQFLFEYFSETQRNKGNFPGRFSGRQFSNSRSEMNVSTLELGDSALYLCASSHQGDSYEQYFGPGTRLTVT.

This clone was picked up a small number of times. The rearrangement joins TRBV15 to TRBJ2-7; possibly TRBD1 or TRBD2 for D (6 bases each). Trimming cost V 1 base and J 3 bases, with 13 bases left between them. CDR1 and CDR2 (germline): LNHNV, YYDKDF (reference sequence). The CDR3 spans 15 residues. DNA of the CDR3: TGTGCCACCAGCAGAGGTGGGGGGCTCAGCTACGAGCAGTACTTC. As protein: CATSRGGGLSYEQYF.

Remarks on this clone: This may arise from a read error, as a much more abundant clone is one base away. The rearrangement links TRBV7-2 to TRBJ2-7, with D unresolved. V was clipped by 5 bases and J by 3 bases, with 5 bases between them. CDR3 length: 11 amino acids. In germline, CDR1 is SGHTA, CDR2 FQGNSA. For the CDR3, the DNA is TGTGCCAGCAGCCGGAACTACGAGCAGTACTTC. Translation: CASSRNYEQYF.

The rearrangement links TRBV28 to TRBJ2-7; D is unresolved. V was shortened by 6 bases and J by 2 bases, with 8 bases between the two germline ends. CDR1 is MDHEN, CDR2 SYDVKM, per germline. The CDR3 runs 12 residues. DNA for the CDR3: TGTGCCAGCAGGCTGATGGCCTACGAGCAGTACTTC. Its translation: CASRLMAYEQYF.

This clone has just a few counts. The chain couples TRBV4-1 to TRBJ2-7; TRBD1 agrees at 10 bases. CDR1 and CDR2 (germline): MGHRA, YSYEKL. The CDR3 is made up of 17 amino acids. V trimming: 1 base; J trimming: 6 bases; junction bases outside the gene matches: 12. The CDR3: CASSQAPGQGSSGEQYF. CDR3 nucleotides: TGCGCCAGCAGCCAAGCCCCGGGACAGGGGTCGTCCGGCGAGCAGTACTTC.

This chain connects TRBV5-1 to TRBJ2-7; D unclear. Germline loops: CDR1 SGHRS, CDR2 YFSETQ. The length of the CDR3 is 13 residues. Deletions cut 4 bases from V and 2 bases from J, with 10 bases between. This chain's CDR3 is CASSVDLAYEQYF. DNA of the CDR3: TGCGCCAGCAGCGTTGACTTAGCCTACGAGCAGTACTTC.

V gene TRBV7-9 combines with J gene TRBJ2-7; D perhaps matches TRBD2 (7 bases). Germline V gene data show CDR1 as SEHNR and CDR2 as FQNEAQ (reference sequence). Trimming shortened V by 6 bases and J by 2 bases, and 20 bases separated the two germline ends. The length of the CDR3 is 16 residues. CDR3 sequence: CASSKLGGPQPYEQYF. The CDR3 DNA follows: TGTGCCAGCAGTAAACTCGGGGGGCCACAACCCTACGAGCAGTACTTC.

This clone was picked up a small number of times. V is TRBV10-3 and J is TRBJ2-2; 8 bases fit TRBD1. This CDR3 region has 15 residues. The ends lost 5 bases at V and 2 bases at J; junction bases unmatched: 4. Per germline, CDR1 ENHRY and CDR2 SYGVKD. CDR3 protein: CAISFDRGNTGELFF. CDR3 in DNA: TGTGCCATCAGTTTCGACAGGGGAAACACCGGGGAGCTGTTTTTT.

This clone was detected a few times. This likely traces to a read error, being one base from a far larger clone. The V and J genes are TRBV30 and TRBJ1-1, with a possible D match to TRBD1 (6 bases). Germline V gene sequence: CDR1 GTSNPN, CDR2 SVGIG (reference sequence). The CDR3 contains 13 residues. The CDR3 nucleotides read TGTTCCTGGAGCGGGGGACAGAACACTGAAGCTTTCTTT. Its translation is CSWSGGQNTEAFF.

This chain links TRBV5-1 with TRBJ2-7, with D perhaps matching TRBD1 or TRBD2 (5 bases each). V shed 4 bases and J shed 4 bases, with 12 bases lying between them. Per the germline V gene, CDR1 is SGHRS and CDR2 is YFSETQ. The CDR3 has 13 amino acids. The DNA for the CDR3 is TGCGCCAGCAGCAAAGACGAGGGGTACGAGCAGTACTTC. Amino acid sequence: CASSKDEGYEQYF.

This clone was observed a few times. The chain couples TRBV28 to TRBJ2-2, with 9 bases that match TRBD1. Germline assignment: CDR1 MDHEN and CDR2 SYDVKM. The ends lost 6 bases at V and 2 bases at J; junction bases unmatched: 4. The CDR3 has 15 residues. The CDR3: CASRGQGLNTGELFF. The CDR3, as DNA: TGTGCCAGCAGGGGACAGGGACTTAACACCGGGGAGCTGTTTTTT.